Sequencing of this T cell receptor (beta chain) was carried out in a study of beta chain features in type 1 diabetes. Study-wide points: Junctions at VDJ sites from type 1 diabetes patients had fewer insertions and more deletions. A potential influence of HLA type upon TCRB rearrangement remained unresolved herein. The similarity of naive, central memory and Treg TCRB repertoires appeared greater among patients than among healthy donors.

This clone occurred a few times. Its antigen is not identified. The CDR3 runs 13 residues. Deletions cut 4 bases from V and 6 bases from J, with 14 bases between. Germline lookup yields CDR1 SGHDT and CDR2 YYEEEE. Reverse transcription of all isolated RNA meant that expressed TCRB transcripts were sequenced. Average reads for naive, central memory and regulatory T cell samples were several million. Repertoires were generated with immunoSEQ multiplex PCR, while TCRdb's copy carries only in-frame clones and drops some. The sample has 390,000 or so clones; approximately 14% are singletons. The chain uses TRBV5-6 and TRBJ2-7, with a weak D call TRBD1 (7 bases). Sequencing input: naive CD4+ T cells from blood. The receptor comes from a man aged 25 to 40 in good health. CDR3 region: CASSRQGGGEQYV. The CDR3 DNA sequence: TGTGCCAGCAGCCGACAGGGAGGTGGCGAGCAGTACGTC.